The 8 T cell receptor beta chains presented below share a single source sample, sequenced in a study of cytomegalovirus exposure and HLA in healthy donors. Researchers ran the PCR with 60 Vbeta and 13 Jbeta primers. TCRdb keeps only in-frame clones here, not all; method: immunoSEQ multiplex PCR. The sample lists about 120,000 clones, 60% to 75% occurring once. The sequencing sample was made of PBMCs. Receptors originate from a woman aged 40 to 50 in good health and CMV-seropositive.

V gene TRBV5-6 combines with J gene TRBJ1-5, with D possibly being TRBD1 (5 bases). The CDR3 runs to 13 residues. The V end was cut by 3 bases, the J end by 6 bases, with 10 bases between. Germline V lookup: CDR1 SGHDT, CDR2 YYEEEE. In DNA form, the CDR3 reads TGTGCCAGCAGCTCGGGGGGGGGTCAGCCCCAGCATTTT. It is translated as CASSSGGGQPQHF.

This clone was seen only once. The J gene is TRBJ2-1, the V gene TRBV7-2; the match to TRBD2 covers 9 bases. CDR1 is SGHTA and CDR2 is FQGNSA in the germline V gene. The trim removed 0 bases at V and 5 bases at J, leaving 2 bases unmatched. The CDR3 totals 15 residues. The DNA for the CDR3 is TGTGCCAGCAGCTTAGCGGCGGGAGGGCACAATGAGCAGTTCTTC. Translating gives CASSLAAGGHNEQFF. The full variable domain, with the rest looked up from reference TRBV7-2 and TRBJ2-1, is GAGVSQSPSNKVTEKGKDVELRCDPISGHTALYWYRQSLGQGLEFLIYFQGNSAPDKSGLPSDRFSAERTGGSVSTLTIQRTQQEDSAVYLCASSLAAGGHNEQFFGPGTRLTVL.

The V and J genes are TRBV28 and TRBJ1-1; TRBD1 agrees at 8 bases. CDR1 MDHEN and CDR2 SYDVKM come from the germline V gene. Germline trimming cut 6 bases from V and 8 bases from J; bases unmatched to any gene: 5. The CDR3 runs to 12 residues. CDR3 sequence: CASRSQGVEAFF. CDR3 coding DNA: TGTGCCAGCAGGTCACAGGGGGTAGAAGCTTTCTTT.

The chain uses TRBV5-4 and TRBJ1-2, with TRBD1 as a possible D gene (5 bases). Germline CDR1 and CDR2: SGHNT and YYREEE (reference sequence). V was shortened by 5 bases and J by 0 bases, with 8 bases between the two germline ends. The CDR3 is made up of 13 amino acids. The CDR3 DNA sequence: TGTGCCAGCAGAGACAGCTCTAACTATGGCTACACCTTC. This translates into CASRDSSNYGYTF.

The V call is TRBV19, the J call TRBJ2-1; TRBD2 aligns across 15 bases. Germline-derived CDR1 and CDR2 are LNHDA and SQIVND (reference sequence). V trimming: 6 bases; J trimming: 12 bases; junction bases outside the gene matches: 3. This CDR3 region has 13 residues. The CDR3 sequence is CASSTGLAGGQFF. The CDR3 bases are TGTGCCAGTAGCACGGGACTAGCGGGAGGGCAGTTCTTC.

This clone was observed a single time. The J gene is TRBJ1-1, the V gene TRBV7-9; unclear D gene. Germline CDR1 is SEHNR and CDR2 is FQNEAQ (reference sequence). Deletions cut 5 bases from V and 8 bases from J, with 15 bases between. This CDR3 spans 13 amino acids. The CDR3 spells CASSPPPAAEAFF. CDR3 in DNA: TGTGCCAGCAGCCCCCCCCCGGCGGCAGAAGCTTTCTTT.

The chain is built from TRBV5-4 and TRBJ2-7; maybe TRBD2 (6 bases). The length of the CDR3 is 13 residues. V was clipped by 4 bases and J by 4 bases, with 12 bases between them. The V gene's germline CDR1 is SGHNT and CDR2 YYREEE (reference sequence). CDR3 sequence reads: CASSMGGRYEQYF. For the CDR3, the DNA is TGTGCCAGCAGCATGGGAGGTCGGTACGAGCAGTACTTC.

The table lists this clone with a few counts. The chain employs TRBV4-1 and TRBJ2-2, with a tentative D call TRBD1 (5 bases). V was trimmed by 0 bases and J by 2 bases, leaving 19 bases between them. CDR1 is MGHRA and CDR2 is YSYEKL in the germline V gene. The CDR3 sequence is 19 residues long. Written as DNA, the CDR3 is TGCGCCAGCAGCCAAGAGCCCCAGGGTAGCTCACTAAACACCGGGGAGCTGTTTTTT. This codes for CASSQEPQGSSLNTGELFF.